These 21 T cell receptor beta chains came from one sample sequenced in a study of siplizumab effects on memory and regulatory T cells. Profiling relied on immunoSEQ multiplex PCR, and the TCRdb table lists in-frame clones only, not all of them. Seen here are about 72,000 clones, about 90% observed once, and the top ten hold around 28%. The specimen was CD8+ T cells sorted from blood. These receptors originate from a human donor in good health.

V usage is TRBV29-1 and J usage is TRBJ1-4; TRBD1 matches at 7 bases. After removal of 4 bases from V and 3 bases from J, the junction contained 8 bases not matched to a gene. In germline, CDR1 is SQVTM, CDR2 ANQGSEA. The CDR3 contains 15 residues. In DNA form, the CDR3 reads TGCAGCGTTGTGACAGGGCAAGGGTCTAATGAAAAACTGTTTTTT. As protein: CSVVTGQGSNEKLFF. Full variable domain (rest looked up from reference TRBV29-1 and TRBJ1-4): SAVISQKPSRDICQRGTSLTIQCQVDSQVTMMFWYRQQPGQSLTLIATANQGSEATYESGFVIDKFPISRPNLTFSTLTVSNMSPEDSSIYLCSVVTGQGSNEKLFFGSGTQLSVL.

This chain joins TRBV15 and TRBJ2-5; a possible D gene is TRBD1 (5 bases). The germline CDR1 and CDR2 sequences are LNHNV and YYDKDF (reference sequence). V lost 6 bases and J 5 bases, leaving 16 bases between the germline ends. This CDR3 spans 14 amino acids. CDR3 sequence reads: CATRGWGSSETQYF. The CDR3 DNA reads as TGTGCCACCAGGGGATGGGGCAGTAGTGAGACCCAGTACTTC.

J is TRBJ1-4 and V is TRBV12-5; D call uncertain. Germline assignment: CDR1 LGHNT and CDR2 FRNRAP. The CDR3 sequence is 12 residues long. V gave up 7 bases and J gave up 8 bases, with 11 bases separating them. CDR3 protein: CASASVPEKLFF. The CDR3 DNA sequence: TGTGCTAGTGCCTCAGTTCCGGAAAAACTGTTTTTT. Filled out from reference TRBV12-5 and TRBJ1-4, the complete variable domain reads DARVTQTPRHKVTEMGQEVTMRCQPILGHNTVFWYRQTMMQGLELLAYFRNRAPLDDSGMPKDRFSAEMPDATLATLKIQPSEPRDSAVYFCASASVPEKLFFGSGTQLSVL.

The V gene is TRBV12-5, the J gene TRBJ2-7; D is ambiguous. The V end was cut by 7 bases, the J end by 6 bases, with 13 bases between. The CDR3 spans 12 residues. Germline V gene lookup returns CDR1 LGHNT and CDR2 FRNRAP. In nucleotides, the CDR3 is TGTGCTAGTGCCGACGACCTTTTCGAGCAGTACTTC. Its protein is CASADDLFEQYF. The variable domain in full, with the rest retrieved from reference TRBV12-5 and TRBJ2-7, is DARVTQTPRHKVTEMGQEVTMRCQPILGHNTVFWYRQTMMQGLELLAYFRNRAPLDDSGMPKDRFSAEMPDATLATLKIQPSEPRDSAVYFCASADDLFEQYFGPGTRLTVT.

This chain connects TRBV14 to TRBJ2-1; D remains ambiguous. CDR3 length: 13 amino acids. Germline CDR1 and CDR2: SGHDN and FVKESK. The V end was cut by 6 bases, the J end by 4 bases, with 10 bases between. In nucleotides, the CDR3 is TGTGCCAGCAGTTTGATGAGTTACAATGAGCAGTTCTTC. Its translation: CASSLMSYNEQFF.

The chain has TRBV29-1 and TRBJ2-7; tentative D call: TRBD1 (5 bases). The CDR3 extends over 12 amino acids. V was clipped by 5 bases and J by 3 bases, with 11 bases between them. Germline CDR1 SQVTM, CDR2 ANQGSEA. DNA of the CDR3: TGCAGCGTTAAAAAGACAGACTACGAGCAGTACTTC. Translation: CSVKKTDYEQYF.

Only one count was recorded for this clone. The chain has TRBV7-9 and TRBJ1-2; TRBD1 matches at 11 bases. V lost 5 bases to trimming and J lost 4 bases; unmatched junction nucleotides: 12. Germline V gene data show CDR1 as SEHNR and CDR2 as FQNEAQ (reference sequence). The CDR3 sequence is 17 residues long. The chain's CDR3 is CASSPDRGRLNIYGYTF. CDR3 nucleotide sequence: TGTGCCAGCAGCCCGGACAGGGGGCGTTTAAACATCTATGGCTACACCTTC.

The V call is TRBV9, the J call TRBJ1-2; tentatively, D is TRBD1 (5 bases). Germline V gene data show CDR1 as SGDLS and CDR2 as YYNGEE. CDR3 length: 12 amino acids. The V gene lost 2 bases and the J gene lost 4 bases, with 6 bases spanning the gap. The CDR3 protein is CASSVQGYGYTF. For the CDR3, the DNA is TGTGCCAGCAGCGTTCAGGGCTATGGCTACACCTTC.

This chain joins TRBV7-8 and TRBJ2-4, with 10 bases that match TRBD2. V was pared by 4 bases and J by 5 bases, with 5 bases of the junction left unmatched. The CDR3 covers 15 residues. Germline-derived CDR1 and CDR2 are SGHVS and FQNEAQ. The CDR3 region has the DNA TGTGCCAGCAGCTCCCGACTAGCGGGTGAAAACATTCAGTACTTC. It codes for CASSSRLAGENIQYF.

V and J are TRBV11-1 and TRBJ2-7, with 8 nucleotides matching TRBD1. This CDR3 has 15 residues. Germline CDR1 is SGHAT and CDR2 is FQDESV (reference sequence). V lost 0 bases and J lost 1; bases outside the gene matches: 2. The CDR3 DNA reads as TGTGCCAGCAGCTTAGCCAGGGGGCTTTCCTACGAGCAGTACTTC. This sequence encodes CASSLARGLSYEQYF.

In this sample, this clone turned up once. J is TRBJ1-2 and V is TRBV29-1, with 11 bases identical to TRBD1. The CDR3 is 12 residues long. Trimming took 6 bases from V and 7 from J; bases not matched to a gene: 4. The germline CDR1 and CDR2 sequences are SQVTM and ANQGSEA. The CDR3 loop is CSVGQGAVGYTF. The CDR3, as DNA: TGCAGCGTCGGACAGGGGGCAGTTGGCTACACCTTC.

The CDR3 spells CASSLGQGADTQYF. DNA of the CDR3: TGTGCCAGCAGCCTAGGACAGGGGGCAGATACGCAGTATTTT. The chain uses TRBV11-2 and TRBJ2-3; 10 positions agree with TRBD1. After removal of 5 bases from V and 4 bases from J, the junction contained 3 bases not matched to a gene. Germline values: CDR1 SGHAT, CDR2 FQNNGV. The CDR3 runs to 14 residues. Based on the CDR3 plus reference TRBV11-2 and TRBJ2-3, the full variable domain is EAGVAQSPRYKIIEKRQSVAFWCNPISGHATLYWYQQILGQGPKLLIQFQNNGVVDDSQLPKDRFSAERLKGVDSTLKIQPAKLEDSAVYLCASSLGQGADTQYFGPGTRLTVL.

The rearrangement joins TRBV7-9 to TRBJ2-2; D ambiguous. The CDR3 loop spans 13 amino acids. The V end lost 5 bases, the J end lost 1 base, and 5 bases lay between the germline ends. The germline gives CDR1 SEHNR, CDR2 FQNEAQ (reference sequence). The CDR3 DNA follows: TGTGCCAGCAGCGATCGGAACACCGGGGAGCTGTTTTTT. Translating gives CASSDRNTGELFF.

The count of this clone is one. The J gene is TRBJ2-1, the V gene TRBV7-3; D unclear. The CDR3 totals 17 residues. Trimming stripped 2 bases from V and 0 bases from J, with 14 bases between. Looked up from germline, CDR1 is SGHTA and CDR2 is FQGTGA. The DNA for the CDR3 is TGTGCCAGCAGCTTATTGAGCGCGGAAAGCTCCTACAATGAGCAGTTCTTC. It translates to CASSLLSAESSYNEQFF.

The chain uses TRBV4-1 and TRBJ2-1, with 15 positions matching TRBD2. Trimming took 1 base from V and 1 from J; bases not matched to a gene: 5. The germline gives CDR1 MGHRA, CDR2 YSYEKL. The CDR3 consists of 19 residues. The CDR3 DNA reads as TGCGCCAGCAGCCAAGGGACTAGCGGGAGGGCCCGGTCCTACAATGAGCAGTTCTTC. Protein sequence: CASSQGTSGRARSYNEQFF.

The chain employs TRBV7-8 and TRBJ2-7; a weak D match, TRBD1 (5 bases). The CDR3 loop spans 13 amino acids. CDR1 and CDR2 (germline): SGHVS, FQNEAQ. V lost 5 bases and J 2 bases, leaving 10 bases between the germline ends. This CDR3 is CASSTGRTYEQYF. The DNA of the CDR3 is TGTGCCAGCAGCACAGGACGGACCTACGAGCAGTACTTC.

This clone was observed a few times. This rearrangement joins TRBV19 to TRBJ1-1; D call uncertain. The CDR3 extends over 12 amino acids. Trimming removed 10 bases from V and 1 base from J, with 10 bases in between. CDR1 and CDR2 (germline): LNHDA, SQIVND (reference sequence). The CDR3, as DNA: TGTGCCACCCAGTCAGGGAACACTGAAGCTTTCTTT. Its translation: CATQSGNTEAFF. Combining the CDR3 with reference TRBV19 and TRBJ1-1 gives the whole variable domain DGGITQSPKYLFRKEGQNVTLSCEQNLNHDAMYWYRQDPGQGLRLIYYSQIVNDFQKGDIAEGYSVSREKKESFPLTVTSAQKNPTAFYLCATQSGNTEAFFGQGTRLTVV.

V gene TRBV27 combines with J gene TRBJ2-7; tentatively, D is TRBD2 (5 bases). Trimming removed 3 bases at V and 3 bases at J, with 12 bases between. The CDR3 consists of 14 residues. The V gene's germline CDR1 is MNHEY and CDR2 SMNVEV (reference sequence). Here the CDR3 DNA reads TGTGCCAGCAGTTTCCGAGGGAGCCTCTACGAGCAGTACTTC. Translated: CASSFRGSLYEQYF.

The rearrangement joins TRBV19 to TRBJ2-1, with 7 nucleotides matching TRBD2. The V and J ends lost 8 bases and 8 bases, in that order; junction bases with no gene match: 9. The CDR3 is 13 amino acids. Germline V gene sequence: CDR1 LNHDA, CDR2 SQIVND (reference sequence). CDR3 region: CASDEGGRDEQFF. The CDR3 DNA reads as TGTGCCAGTGATGAGGGAGGGCGGGATGAGCAGTTCTTC. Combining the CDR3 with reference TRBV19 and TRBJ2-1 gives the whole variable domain DGGITQSPKYLFRKEGQNVTLSCEQNLNHDAMYWYRQDPGQGLRLIYYSQIVNDFQKGDIAEGYSVSREKKESFPLTVTSAQKNPTAFYLCASDEGGRDEQFFGPGTRLTVL.

DNA of the CDR3: TGTGCCAGCAGTGAATTTGGACAGAACTATGGCTACACCTTC. As protein: CASSEFGQNYGYTF. The chain carries TRBV6-5 and TRBJ1-2, with D possibly TRBD1 on 6 matching bases. The CDR3 has 14 residues. Germline-derived CDR1 and CDR2 are MNHEY and SVGAGI. Trimming shortened V by 5 bases and J by 2 bases, and 12 bases separated the two germline ends.

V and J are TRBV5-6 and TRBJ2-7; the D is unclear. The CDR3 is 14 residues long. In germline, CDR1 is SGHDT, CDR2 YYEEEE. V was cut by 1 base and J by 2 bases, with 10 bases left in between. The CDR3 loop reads CASSLPGPTYEQYF. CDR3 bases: TGTGCCAGCAGCTTGCCAGGTCCGACCTACGAGCAGTACTTC.